The 10 T cell receptor beta chains below were found in one sample sequenced in a study of shared clonotypes between healthy human individuals (dated by TCRdb to 2018 to 2020). Library preparation was by the immunoSEQ multiplex PCR assay. TCRdb obtained this table from immuneACCESS and retained in-frame rearrangements with V and J assigned. These tables miss some clones; where compared with another copy, unresolved V genes account for less than half of the shortfall, and the remainder is unexplained. The sample has just over 2,000,000 clones on record, over 85% of them singletons. The ten largest make up more than 0.1% of the sample. The sequencing input was naive CD4+ T cells sorted from blood. The cell subset or site label, read with the paper, signifies: CD45RA+ positively selected. These receptor sequences come from a man younger than 30 in good health.

This chain connects TRBV9 to TRBJ1-1, with D unresolved. Germline V lookup: CDR1 SGDLS, CDR2 YYNGEE. This CDR3 region has 17 residues. V lost 2 bases and J lost 1, with 18 bases in between. CDR3 residues: CASSVGIEGSWNTEAFF. The CDR3 nucleotides read TGTGCCAGCAGCGTGGGGATAGAAGGGTCGTGGAACACTGAAGCTTTCTTT. The whole variable domain, filled in from reference TRBV9 and TRBJ1-1, reads DSGVTQTPKHLITATGQRVTLRCSPRSGDLSVYWYQQSLDQGLQFLIQYYNGEERAKGNILERFSAQQFPDLHSELNLSSLELGDSALYFCASSVGIEGSWNTEAFFGQGTRLTVV.

As for this clone: An end of the junction differs from the germline gene, which may be a read error. The chain joins TRBV7-7 to TRBJ2-5; D is ambiguous. Germline assignment: CDR1 SSHAT and CDR2 FNYEAQ (reference sequence). There are 13 residues in the CDR3. The CDR3 here is CASSFGGKETQYF. Written as DNA, the CDR3 is TGTGCTAGCAGCTTTGGTGGGAAAGAGACCCAGTACTTC. Filled out from reference TRBV7-7 and TRBJ2-5, the complete variable domain reads GAGVSQSPRYKVTKRGQDVTLRCDPISSHATLYWYQQALGQGPEFLTYFNYEAQPDKSGLPSDRFSAERPEGSISTLTIQRTEQRDSAMYRCASSFGGKETQYFGPGTRLLVL.

This clone was counted once. The V gene is TRBV10-2, the J gene TRBJ2-7; 8 positions agree with TRBD1. The CDR3 consists of 15 residues. Trimming removed 3 bases from V and 2 bases from J; junction bases left unmatched: 6. Germline V gives CDR1 WSHSY, CDR2 SAAADI. The CDR3 spells CASSDPRDRTYEQYF. The CDR3 region has the DNA TGCGCCAGCAGTGATCCTAGGGACAGGACCTACGAGCAGTACTTC.

The chain uses TRBV5-1 and TRBJ1-4, with TRBD1 matching over 9 bases. This CDR3 region has 15 residues. CDR1 SGHRS and CDR2 YFSETQ come from the germline V gene. Trimming at V came to 3 bases and at J to 8 bases, leaving 8 bases not matched to a gene. The CDR3 reads CASSWKQGAEEKLFF. CDR3 bases: TGCGCCAGCAGCTGGAAACAGGGGGCTGAAGAAAAACTGTTTTTT.

The DNA for the CDR3 is TGTGCCAGCAGATTGGGACAGGGTAATTCACCCCTCCACTTT. This encodes CASRLGQGNSPLHF. The chain uses TRBV6-5 and TRBJ1-6; the match to TRBD1 covers 9 bases. This CDR3 spans 14 amino acids. Trimming at V came to 6 bases and at J to 6 bases, leaving 3 bases not matched to a gene. Germline V gives CDR1 MNHEY, CDR2 SVGAGI.

J is TRBJ1-4 and V is TRBV15; D gene ambiguous. The CDR3 length is 14 residues. Germline V gene data show CDR1 as LNHNV and CDR2 as YYDKDF (reference sequence). Trimming took 0 bases from V and 8 from J, leaving 10 bases between them. Here the CDR3 reads CATSRDLATEKLFF. The DNA for the CDR3 is TGTGCCACCAGCAGAGATTTGGCCACAGAAAAACTGTTTTTT.

This chain links TRBV7-2 with TRBJ2-1; tentatively, D is TRBD2 (6 bases). The CDR3 spans 19 residues. Germline CDR1 reads SGHTA; CDR2 reads FQGNSA. Trimming removed 0 bases from V and 1 base from J, with 19 bases in between. The CDR3 is CASSLAKAELALSYNEQFF. CDR3 DNA sequence: TGTGCCAGCAGCTTAGCGAAAGCAGAACTAGCCCTTTCCTACAATGAGCAGTTCTTC.

The genes are TRBV14 and TRBJ1-6, with no clear D. Per germline, CDR1 SGHDN and CDR2 FVKESK. The V gene lost 7 bases and the J gene lost 7 bases, with 11 bases spanning the gap. The CDR3 sequence is 13 residues long. For the CDR3, the DNA is TGTGCCAGCACCGGGAGGCCCAATTCACCCCTCCACTTT. As protein: CASTGRPNSPLHF.

This clone has just one count. V and J are TRBV7-9 and TRBJ1-1; D perhaps matches TRBD1 (5 bases). Germline loops: CDR1 SEHNR, CDR2 FQNEAQ (reference sequence). The ends were cut back, 1 base at V and 6 bases at J, with 9 bases in the middle. The CDR3 is made up of 13 amino acids. The CDR3 bases are TGTGCCAGCAGCTTAGGGGACTTAGCTGAAGCTTTCTTT. It translates to CASSLGDLAEAFF. The variable domain in full, with the rest retrieved from reference TRBV7-9 and TRBJ1-1, is DTGVSQNPRHKITKRGQNVTFRCDPISEHNRLYWYRQTLGQGPEFLTYFQNEAQLEKSRLLSDRFSAERPKGSFSTLEIQRTEQGDSAMYLCASSLGDLAEAFFGQGTRLTVV.

The chain links TRBV10-3 to TRBJ2-5; 14 bases align to TRBD2. The V gene end was trimmed by 8 bases and the J gene end by 5 bases; junction bases not matched to a gene: 7. The germline V gene encodes CDR1 ENHRY and CDR2 SYGVKD. CDR3 length: 15 amino acids. The CDR3 sequence is CAIGGLAGAVETQYF. CDR3 in DNA: TGTGCCATCGGGGGACTAGCGGGAGCAGTTGAGACCCAGTACTTC.